This T cell receptor beta chain was sequenced in a study of shared T cell receptors in the human thymus. Profiled with immunoSEQ multiplex PCR; TCRdb holds only in-frame clones, not every one. The sample records 540,000 or so clones, around three quarters being singletons. CDR1 and CDR2 from the germline V gene are MDHEN and SYDVKM. The CDR3 runs to 15 residues. The J segment lost 3 bases and the V segment lost 6 bases, leaving 9 bases of the junction unmatched. This same sample was also part of a study on human thymus T cells. That study adds: Thymic resections from corrective heart surgery supplied the tissue. Overlap was high between thymic repertoires from unrelated individuals, as reported in related research.

The chain recombines TRBV28 with TRBJ2-7; 9 bases are shared with TRBD1. Source material: thymocytes. This sequence originates from a boy younger than two with a congenital heart defect. CDR3: CASRRGTGMFYEQYF. In DNA, the CDR3 is TGTGCCAGCAGACGAGGGACAGGGATGTTCTACGAGCAGTACTTC.